This entry lists 22 T cell receptor beta chains sequenced from one sample in a study of blood T cell repertoires in COVID-19. Sequenced by immunoSEQ multiplex PCR; TCRdb stores in-frame clones only, minus some. The sample includes approximately 110,000 clones, about 88% of them seen just once. The sample taken for sequencing was peripheral blood. The receptor set was obtained from a woman aged 65 to 85 who had recovered from COVID-19.

This clone has only a few counts. This chain connects TRBV6-6 to TRBJ2-1; possible D gene TRBD1, 6 bases. Trimming took off 4 bases at V and 7 bases at J, with 20 bases between the two ends. The CDR3 has 16 amino acids. Germline V gives CDR1 MNHNY, CDR2 SVGAGI (reference sequence). The CDR3 loop is CASSFKGQPPVNEQFF. The CDR3 DNA reads TGTGCCAGCAGTTTTAAGGGACAACCCCCGGTAAATGAGCAGTTCTTC.

This chain joins TRBV28 and TRBJ1-1; D is possibly TRBD1 (6 bases). V lost 7 bases to trimming and J lost 7 bases, with 19 bases between them. The V gene's germline CDR1 is MDHEN and CDR2 SYDVKM. This CDR3 is 14 amino acids long. The CDR3 bases are TGTGCCAGCACTCGTCCAGGGGAACGGCATGAAGCTTTCTTT. This codes for CASTRPGERHEAFF.

The chain combines TRBV7-2 with TRBJ1-6; the D is unclear. The length of the CDR3 is 15 residues. Germline V gene data show CDR1 as SGHTA and CDR2 as FQGNSA. Deletions cut 3 bases from V and 0 bases from J, with 6 bases between. DNA of the CDR3: TGTGCCAGCAGCTTTCAGTCCTCCTATAATTCACCCCTCCACTTT. Protein: CASSFQSSYNSPLHF. The whole variable domain, filled in from reference TRBV7-2 and TRBJ1-6, reads GAGVSQSPSNKVTEKGKDVELRCDPISGHTALYWYRQSLGQGLEFLIYFQGNSAPDKSGLPSDRFSAERTGGSVSTLTIQRTQQEDSAVYLCASSFQSSYNSPLHFGNGTRLTVT.

CDR3 sequence reads: CASSQAGGGRADTQYF. CDR3 nucleotide sequence: TGCGCCAGCAGCCAAGCAGGCGGGGGGCGCGCAGATACGCAGTATTTT. The gene calls are TRBV4-3 and TRBJ2-3, with 8 bases matching TRBD2. This CDR3 region has 16 residues. With 1 base clipped from V and 4 bases from J, the junction kept 7 bases outside the gene matches. In germline, CDR1 is LGHNA, CDR2 YSLEER.

The rearrangement joins TRBV7-2 to TRBJ2-3, with D possibly TRBD2 on 7 matching bases. The length of the CDR3 is 13 residues. V was pared by 6 bases and J by 6 bases, with 13 bases between. The germline V gene encodes CDR1 SGHTA and CDR2 FQGNSA. DNA of the CDR3: TGTGCCAGCAGAGGGGGGGCCCCTGATACGCAGTATTTT. Protein product: CASRGGAPDTQYF.

The rearrangement joins TRBV21-1 to TRBJ1-2. TRBV21-1 is tagged as a pseudogene. This CDR3 spans 14 amino acids. DNA for the CDR3: TGTGCCAGCAGCATAGGATCGAGGAGCCGTGGCTACACCTTC. Translation gives CASSIGSRSRGYTF.

This CDR3 is CASSPRTGMGNQPQHF. The DNA for the CDR3 is TGTGCCAGCAGTCCCCGGACAGGGATGGGCAATCAGCCCCAGCATTTT. The rearrangement links TRBV28 to TRBJ1-5; TRBD1 agrees at 8 bases. Trimming cost V 5 bases and J 2 bases; bases outside gene matches: 8. The germline CDR1 and CDR2 sequences are MDHEN and SYDVKM. This CDR3 has 16 amino acids.

J is TRBJ2-2 and V is TRBV9, with 8 bases aligning to TRBD1. The CDR3 runs 15 residues. The V gene's germline CDR1 is SGDLS and CDR2 YYNGEE. After removal of 2 bases from V and 3 bases from J, the junction contained 3 bases not matched to a gene. CDR3 residues: CASSVHRGDTGELFF. The CDR3, as DNA: TGTGCCAGCAGCGTCCACAGGGGGGACACCGGGGAGCTGTTTTTT.

CDR3 sequence (DNA): TGTGCCAGCAGTCCCGCCCGCGGAAGCGGGAGCGACGAGCAGTACTTC. It yields the protein CASSPARGSGSDEQYF. The V gene is TRBV2, the J gene TRBJ2-7; 8 bases map to TRBD2. CDR3 length: 16 amino acids. The germline gives CDR1 SNHLY, CDR2 FYNNEI. V shed 5 bases and J 5 bases; nucleotides not matched to a gene: 14.

The V gene is TRBV3-1 (or the pseudogene TRBV3-2), the J gene TRBJ1-5; 7 bases match TRBD1. The CDR3 covers 16 residues. In germline, CDR1 is LGHDT, CDR2 YNNKEL (reference sequence). Losses at the gene ends were 0 bases for V and 4 bases for J; bases not matched to a gene: 6. The CDR3 loop is CASSQDPTGANQPQHF. The DNA for the CDR3 is TGTGCCAGCAGCCAAGATCCCACAGGGGCTAATCAGCCCCAGCATTTT.

The chain combines TRBV18 with TRBJ1-6; 9 nucleotides align to TRBD1. Losses at the gene ends were 4 bases for V and 9 bases for J; bases not matched to a gene: 4. CDR3 length: 14 residues. Germline CDR1 and CDR2: KGHSH and LQKENI. The CDR3 coding sequence is TGTGCCAGCTCACTGGGACAGGGAGGTTCACCCCTCCACTTT. Translated, it gives CASSLGQGGSPLHF.

The sample holds one count of this clone. The rearrangement joins TRBV30 to TRBJ2-5; D is uncertain. Germline CDR1 GTSNPN, CDR2 SVGIG (reference sequence). V gave up 3 bases and J gave up 7 bases, with 9 bases separating them. The CDR3 consists of 11 residues. In DNA, the CDR3 is TGTGCCTGGAGGGCCCTAGGGACCCAGTACTTC. Translating it yields CAWRALGTQYF.

The chain links TRBV4-1 to TRBJ1-6, with TRBD1 matching over 7 bases. Germline CDR1 is MGHRA and CDR2 is YSYEKL. Unmatched junction bases numbered 13, after V lost 0 bases and J lost 11 bases. The CDR3 runs to 17 residues. The CDR3 DNA is TGCGCCAGCAGCCAAGACCGGTCCCACGCTCAGGGGGCACCCCTCCACTTT. It translates to CASSQDRSHAQGAPLHF.

The V and J genes are TRBV7-9 and TRBJ2-5, with TRBD2 as a possible D gene (5 bases). CDR1 is SEHNR, CDR2 FQNEAQ, per germline (reference sequence). The CDR3 sequence is 18 residues long. Trimming stripped 1 base from V and 1 base from J, with 19 bases between. The CDR3: CASSLGPPGTPIQETQYF. The CDR3, as DNA: TGTGCCAGCAGCTTAGGGCCTCCGGGAACCCCGATCCAAGAGACCCAGTACTTC.

The chain couples TRBV7-2 to TRBJ1-5; D is perhaps TRBD1 (5 bases). From germline, CDR1 is SGHTA and CDR2 FQGNSA. This CDR3 has 17 residues. Between the trimmed V and J ends, which lost 6 bases and 4 bases, there was a span of 22 bases. CDR3 coding DNA: TGTGCCAGCAGTCTGCAGGCGGGGCGGATGGGTAATCAGCCCCAGCATTTT. This sequence encodes CASSLQAGRMGNQPQHF.

The chain is built from TRBV18 and TRBJ1-5, with TRBD1 as a possible D gene (6 bases). Between the trimmed V and J ends, which lost 3 bases and 6 bases, there was a span of 18 bases. There are 16 residues in the CDR3. The germline CDR1 and CDR2 sequences are KGHSH and LQKENI. The CDR3 region is CASSPPGQRAGQPQHF. CDR3 DNA: TGTGCCAGCTCACCCCCGGGACAAAGGGCGGGTCAGCCCCAGCATTTT.

The chain carries TRBV2 and TRBJ2-7, with D tentatively TRBD2 (6 bases). The CDR3 consists of 11 residues. The germline CDR1 and CDR2 sequences are SNHLY and FYNNEI. V lost 8 bases and J lost 4, with 9 bases in between. CDR3 loop: CASGGYYEQYF. CDR3 sequence (DNA): TGTGCCAGCGGGGGGTATTACGAGCAGTACTTC.

This chain uses TRBV11-3 with TRBJ2-5; TRBD1 is a possible D gene (5 bases). Trimming took off 1 base at V and 9 bases at J, with 12 bases between the two ends. Per the germline V gene, CDR1 is SGHNT and CDR2 is YENEEA. The CDR3 is 13 amino acids. The CDR3 spells CASSLGTSRAQYF. The DNA of the CDR3 is TGTGCCAGCAGCTTAGGAACCAGCAGGGCCCAGTACTTC.

The CDR3 here is CSARTGLAFF. For the CDR3, the DNA is TGCAGTGCTAGGACAGGGTTAGCTTTCTTT. The chain is built from TRBV20-1 and TRBJ1-1; 7 nucleotides agree with TRBD1. Germline CDR1 reads DFQATT; CDR2 reads SNEGSKA (reference sequence). This CDR3 region has 10 residues. V lost 3 bases to trimming and J lost 10 bases; unmatched junction nucleotides: 2.

The chain uses TRBV5-6 and TRBJ2-7; TRBD2 matches at 11 bases. The V and J ends lost 0 bases and 2 bases, in that order; junction bases with no gene match: 1. Germline assignment: CDR1 SGHDT and CDR2 YYEEEE. The CDR3 is 15 amino acids. Here the CDR3 reads CASSLGLAGPYEQYF. CDR3 sequence (DNA): TGTGCCAGCAGCTTGGGACTAGCGGGACCCTACGAGCAGTACTTC.

V and J are TRBV19 and TRBJ2-3; weak D call: TRBD1 (5 bases). Germline CDR1 and CDR2: LNHDA and SQIVND (reference sequence). This CDR3 spans 14 amino acids. The V end was cut by 3 bases, the J end by 2 bases, with 9 bases between. CDR3: CASSIRQITDTQYF. DNA of the CDR3: TGTGCCAGTAGTATCCGACAGATCACAGATACGCAGTATTTT.

The rearrangement links TRBV7-2 to TRBJ2-1, with TRBD2 as a possible D gene (6 bases). Germline CDR1 reads SGHTA; CDR2 reads FQGNSA. V lost 5 bases and J 6 bases, leaving 14 bases between the germline ends. The CDR3 contains 14 residues. This chain's CDR3 is CASSPVRLVNEQFF. CDR3 nucleotides: TGTGCCAGCAGCCCGGTCAGACTAGTCAATGAGCAGTTCTTC. The full variable domain, rest sourced from reference TRBV7-2 and TRBJ2-1, is GAGVSQSPSNKVTEKGKDVELRCDPISGHTALYWYRQSLGQGLEFLIYFQGNSAPDKSGLPSDRFSAERTGGSVSTLTIQRTQQEDSAVYLCASSPVRLVNEQFFGPGTRLTVL.